This TCR beta chain was captured in a study of response to subunit inactivated influenza vaccine. Via MiXCR, TCRdb re-called the RT-PCR reads, giving one row per CDR3 protein. The sample yields fewer than 800,000 distinct CDR3 sequences, about 15% seen once. J gave up 4 bases and V 6 bases, and 9 bases lay outside the gene matches. The V gene's germline CDR1 is ENHRY and CDR2 SYGVKD. The CDR3 is 15 residues long. The specimen was PBMCs from blood, collected about 13 days after vaccination. This chain uses TRBV10-3 with TRBJ2-3; 8 nucleotides match TRBD1. The clonotype comes from a man aged 45-65 years who received an inactivated influenza vaccine. CDR3 residues: CAISAGGWYPDTQYF. DNA of the CDR3: TGTGCCATCAGCGCAGGGGGCTGGTACCCAGATACGCAGTATTTT.